This is a list of T cell receptor beta chains from one sample in a study of T cell responses to AZD1222 COVID-19 vaccine. Libraries were prepared by immunoSEQ multiplex PCR; TCRdb keeps only in-frame clonotypes and omits some of them. This table holds 150,000 to 200,000 clones, 85% to 95% found once. The starting material was peripheral blood, obtained on day 0 of AZD1222 vaccination. The receptors were gathered from an adult in good health. Both conserved end residues are part of each CDR3. D genes are given only for firm matches. Not every row has a clone size; where given, it reads once, few, many or a size class.

d_gene	v_gene	abundance	j_gene	CDR3nt	CDR3aa
TRBD2	TRBV7-8	-	TRBJ2-2	TGTGCCAGCAGCTTAGCGGGGGGGGTAGCGGCGAACACCGGGGAGCTGTTTTTT	CASSLAGGVAANTGELFF
-	TRBV12-3/TRBV12-4	-	TRBJ2-1	TGTGCCAGCAGTTTTCGGACACCGAATGAGCAGTTCTTC	CASSFRTPNEQFF
TRBD2	TRBV9	-	TRBJ2-1	TGTGCCAGCAGCGTCGCTAGCGGGACCGAGCAGTTCTTC	CASSVASGTEQFF
TRBD1	TRBV5-1	-	TRBJ2-3	TGCGCCAGCAGCTCCGGGACAGGGGTTGTGGATACGCAGTATTTT	CASSSGTGVVDTQYF
-	TRBV4-1	-	TRBJ2-1	TGCGCCAGCAGCCTCGACCCGATTCGTGGCAATGAGCAGTTCTTC	CASSLDPIRGNEQFF
-	TRBV2	-	TRBJ1-2	TGTGCCAGCAAGGGTCGGAACAGGGGCTACACCTTC	CASKGRNRGYTF
-	TRBV5-6	-	TRBJ2-6	TGTGCCAGCAGCTTAAGGTCTGGGGCCAACGTCCTGACTTTC	CASSLRSGANVLTF
TRBD1	TRBV5-1	-	TRBJ1-2	TGCGCCAGCAGCTTGAAAGGGACAGGGCCCTATGGCTACACCTTC	CASSLKGTGPYGYTF
-	TRBV3-1/TRBV3-2	-	TRBJ2-7	TGTGCCAGCAGCGCCAGACAGCTTATCTACGAGCAGTACTTC	CASSARQLIYEQYF
-	TRBV3-1/TRBV3-2	-	TRBJ2-1	TGTGCCAGCAGCCATTACGGAACCTCCTACAATGAGCAGTTCTTC	CASSHYGTSYNEQFF
-	TRBV18	-	TRBJ1-1	TGTGCCAGCTCACCGCGAACAGGGAACACTGAAGCTTTCTTT	CASSPRTGNTEAFF
-	TRBV29-1	-	TRBJ2-2	TGCAGAGAAATGAGGGCTCAGAACGGGGAGCTGTTTTTT	CREMRAQNGELFF
TRBD1	TRBV5-5	-	TRBJ1-2	TGTGCCAGCAGCACGGTTCGACAGGGTGGTTATGGCTACACCTTC	CASSTVRQGGYGYTF
-	TRBV12-3/TRBV12-4	-	TRBJ2-1	TGTGCCAGCAGTCCGGGTGCGGGGGAGCAGTTCTTC	CASSPGAGEQFF
-	TRBV6-5	-	TRBJ1-5	TGTGCCAGCAGTTACAGATACGTCGGGGTCTCGCAGCCCCAGCATTTT	CASSYRYVGVSQPQHF
TRBD1	TRBV5-1	-	TRBJ1-2	TGCGCCAGCAGCTTGGCCCCGGGACAGGGGGCGGGTGGCTACACCTTC	CASSLAPGQGAGGYTF
-	TRBV7-2	-	TRBJ2-2	TGTGCCAGCAGCTTAGTCCCGGATTATCTGTTTTTT	CASSLVPDYLFF
-	TRBV4-1	once	TRBJ2-2	TGCGCCAGCAGCCACCACCGGTCTTCGAGCACCGGGGAGCTGTTTTTT	CASSHHRSSSTGELFF
-	TRBV7-9	few	TRBJ2-5	TGTGCCAGCAGCTTAGCTGGCATCGCTGCGCCGCCCCAAAAGACCCAGTACTTC	CASSLAGIAAPPQKTQYF
-	TRBV7-9	-	TRBJ1-1	TGTGCCAGCAGCTTAGTTTTGGGAGCGGGGACTGAAGCTTTCTTT	CASSLVLGAGTEAFF
-	TRBV14	-	TRBJ2-1	TGTGCCAGCAGCCAAGTTCTGGGTATTAGTGAGCAGTTCTTC	CASSQVLGISEQFF
-	TRBV15	-	TRBJ2-5	TGTGCCACCAGCGGACACTTAGAGACCCAGTACTTC	CATSGHLETQYF
TRBD1	TRBV6-5	-	TRBJ1-5	TGTGCCAGCAGTCCAGGGGGCCAGAGCAATCAGCCCCAGCATTTT	CASSPGGQSNQPQHF
-	TRBV4-1	-	TRBJ2-2	TGCGCCAGCAGCCAAGATGGAGTAGCGACTAACACCGGGGAGCTGTTTTTT	CASSQDGVATNTGELFF
TRBD2	TRBV11-2	few	TRBJ2-1	TGTGCCAGCAGCTTTCCTACTAGCGTCGGAAGCTCCTACAATGAGCAGTTCTTC	CASSFPTSVGSSYNEQFF
-	TRBV2	-	TRBJ2-3	TGTGCCAGCAGTCCATCGGGGGGCGCCCTCACAGATACGCAGTATTTT	CASSPSGGALTDTQYF
-	TRBV11-2	-	TRBJ2-7	TGTGCCAGCAGCCCATTTCTGGGGACTGCCAAATCCTACGAGCAGTACTTC	CASSPFLGTAKSYEQYF
-	TRBV18	-	TRBJ2-1	TGTGCCAGCTCACCACCAATGGGCCACAATGAGCAGTTCTTC	CASSPPMGHNEQFF
-	TRBV3-1/TRBV3-2	-	TRBJ1-1	TGTGCCAGCAGCCTACAGGCGAACACTGAAGCTTTCTTT	CASSLQANTEAFF
-	TRBV28	-	TRBJ2-7	TGTGCCAGCAGCACCATGGCAGGGTCCTACGAGCAGTACTTC	CASSTMAGSYEQYF
TRBD2	TRBV27	-	TRBJ2-1	TGTGCCAGCAGTCCAGGACTAGCCTATGAGCAGTTCTTC	CASSPGLAYEQFF
-	TRBV6-5	-	TRBJ1-2	TGTGCCAGCAGTTACGACTTGGTAAACAACTATGGCTACACCTTC	CASSYDLVNNYGYTF
TRBD1	TRBV6-5	-	TRBJ1-5	TGTGCCAGCAGTTACTCTGGGACAGGGGGAGGTCAGCCCCAGCATTTT	CASSYSGTGGGQPQHF
TRBD1	TRBV12-3/TRBV12-4	-	TRBJ1-1	TGTGCCAGCAGTTTTCCAGGGGGCACTGAAGCTTTCTTT	CASSFPGGTEAFF
TRBD1	TRBV11-2	-	TRBJ1-2	TGTGCCAGCAGCTTACACCGGACAGGGCAAAATGGCTACACCTTC	CASSLHRTGQNGYTF
-	TRBV5-1	-	TRBJ1-2	TGCGCCAGCAGCTTGGGACAGGCATTCGGCTACACCTTC	CASSLGQAFGYTF
-	TRBV7-2	-	TRBJ1-2	TGTGCCAGCAGCTTAGCGCGGGGTAACTATGGCTACACCTTC	CASSLARGNYGYTF
TRBD1	TRBV14	-	TRBJ1-2	TGTGCCAGCAGCCCCACAGGGGACTATGGCTACACCTTC	CASSPTGDYGYTF
-	TRBV6-5	-	TRBJ2-5	TGTGCCAGCAGTTACTCGAGGCAAGAGACCCAGTACTTC	CASSYSRQETQYF
TRBD2	TRBV19	-	TRBJ2-1	TGTGCCAGTAGCCCTCTAGCGGGGGGGTACAATGAGCAGTTCTTC	CASSPLAGGYNEQFF
-	TRBV13	-	TRBJ2-2	TGTGCCAGCAGCCCTCCCGACAGAAGGAACACCGGGGAGCTGTTTTTT	CASSPPDRRNTGELFF
-	TRBV29-1	-	TRBJ1-5	TGCAGCGTTGCTACAGGTGTCAGCAATCAGCCCCAGCATTTT	CSVATGVSNQPQHF
TRBD1	TRBV30	few	TRBJ2-2	TGTGCCTGGCACACGGGACAGCCGTCCACCGGGGAGCTGTTTTTT	CAWHTGQPSTGELFF
-	TRBV30	-	TRBJ2-7	TGTGCCGAGAGCTCCCAGAGGCGTTGGAGCGACGAGCAGTACTTC	CAESSQRRWSDEQYF
-	TRBV19	-	TRBJ2-1	TGTGCCAGTAGTGCGACCCCAGTGGCCTACAATGAGCAGTTCTTC	CASSATPVAYNEQFF
-	TRBV4-1	once	TRBJ1-6	TGCGCCAGCAGCCAAGATCTGAGGTTACCCCTCCACTTT	CASSQDLRLPLHF
TRBD2	TRBV5-1	-	TRBJ2-1	TGCGCCAGCAGCTTTCGACCGGGACTAGGTGTCTACAATGAGCAGTTCTTC	CASSFRPGLGVYNEQFF
-	TRBV2	once	TRBJ1-2	TGTGCCAGCAGTCCCATGAACTTCGGGGTCCGCTATGGCTACACCTTC	CASSPMNFGVRYGYTF
TRBD2	TRBV5-5	-	TRBJ2-7	TGTGCCAGCAGCAAGGGGGATCTAGCGGGGGCCTACGAGCAGTACTTC	CASSKGDLAGAYEQYF